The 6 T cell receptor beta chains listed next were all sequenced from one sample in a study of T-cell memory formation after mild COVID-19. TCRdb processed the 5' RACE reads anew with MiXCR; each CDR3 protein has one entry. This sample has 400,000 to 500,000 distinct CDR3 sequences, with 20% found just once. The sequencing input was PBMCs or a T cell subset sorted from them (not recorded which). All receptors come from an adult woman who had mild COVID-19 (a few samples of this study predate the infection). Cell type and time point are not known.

The CDR3 DNA reads as TGCGCCAGCAGCTTTCGACCCCCTGACGAGCAGTACTTC. This gives the protein CASSFRPPDEQYF. V gene TRBV5-1 combines with J gene TRBJ2-7; D unresolved. The CDR3 has 13 residues. Germline CDR1 SGHRS, CDR2 YFSETQ. V was shortened by 2 bases and J by 5 bases, with 11 bases between the two germline ends.

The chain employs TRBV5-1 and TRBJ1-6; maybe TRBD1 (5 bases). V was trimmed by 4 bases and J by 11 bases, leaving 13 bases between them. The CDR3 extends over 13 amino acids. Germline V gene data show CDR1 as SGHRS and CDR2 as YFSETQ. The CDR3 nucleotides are TGCGCCAGCAGCCGGGTGGGGGGTCCACCCCTCCACTTT. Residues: CASSRVGGPPLHF. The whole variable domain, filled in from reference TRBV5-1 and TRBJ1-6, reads KAGVTQTPRYLIKTRGQQVTLSCSPISGHRSVSWYQQTPGQGLQFLFEYFSETQRNKGNFPGRFSGRQFSNSRSEMNVSTLELGDSALYLCASSRVGGPPLHFGNGTRLTVT.

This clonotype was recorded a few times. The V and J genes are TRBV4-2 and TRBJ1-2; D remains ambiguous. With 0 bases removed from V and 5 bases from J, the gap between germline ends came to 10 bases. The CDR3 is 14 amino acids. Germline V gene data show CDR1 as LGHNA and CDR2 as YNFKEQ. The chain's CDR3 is CASSQDLSQYGYTF. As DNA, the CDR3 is TGTGCCAGCAGCCAAGATCTGAGCCAGTATGGCTACACCTTC.

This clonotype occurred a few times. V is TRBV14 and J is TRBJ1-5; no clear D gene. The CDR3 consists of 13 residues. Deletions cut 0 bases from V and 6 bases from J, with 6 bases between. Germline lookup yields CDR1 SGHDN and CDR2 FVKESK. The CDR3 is CASSQDGVQPQHF. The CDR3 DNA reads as TGTGCCAGCAGCCAAGATGGGGTTCAGCCCCAGCATTTT.

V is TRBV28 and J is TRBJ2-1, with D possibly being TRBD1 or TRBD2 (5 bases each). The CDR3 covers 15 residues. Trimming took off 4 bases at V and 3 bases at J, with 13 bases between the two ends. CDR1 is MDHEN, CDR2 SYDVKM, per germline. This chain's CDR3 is CASSSTRDHYNEQFF. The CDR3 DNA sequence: TGTGCCAGCAGTTCTACCCGGGACCACTACAATGAGCAGTTCTTC.

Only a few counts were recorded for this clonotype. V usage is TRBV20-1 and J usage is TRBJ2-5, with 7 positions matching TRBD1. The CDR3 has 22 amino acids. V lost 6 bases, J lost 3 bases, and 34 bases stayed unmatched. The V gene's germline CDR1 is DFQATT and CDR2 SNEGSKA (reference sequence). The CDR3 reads CSAPGWRPRDRYFVVQKETQYF. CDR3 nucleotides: TGCAGTGCCCCGGGATGGAGACCACGGGACAGATATTTTGTCGTTCAAAAAGAGACCCAGTACTTC.